Listed here are 13 T cell receptor beta chains from one sample, sequenced in a study of CD8+ T cells in alopecia areata. Extraction and reverse transcription of RNA yielded cDNA as the sequencing template. Assay: immunoSEQ multiplex PCR; the TCRdb copy retains only in-frame clones and omits some. The table records about 190,000 clones, under 80% of them present only once. The treatment denotes: oral pan-JAK inhibitor, 5-10 mg twice daily. The material sequenced was CD4+ T cells sorted from blood, taken at approximately week 49, from a patient treated with tofacitinib. The source is a human donor with alopecia areata.

The chain recombines TRBV9 with TRBJ2-7, with 10 positions matching TRBD2. Trimming took 0 bases from V and 5 from J; bases not matched to a gene: 5. The germline gives CDR1 SGDLS, CDR2 YYNGEE. The CDR3 has 15 amino acids. For the CDR3, the DNA is TGTGCCAGCAGCGTAGGCGGACTAGCGGCCCACGAGCAGTACTTC. Amino acid sequence: CASSVGGLAAHEQYF. The variable domain in full, with the rest retrieved from reference TRBV9 and TRBJ2-7, is DSGVTQTPKHLITATGQRVTLRCSPRSGDLSVYWYQQSLDQGLQFLIQYYNGEERAKGNILERFSAQQFPDLHSELNLSSLELGDSALYFCASSVGGLAAHEQYFGPGTRLTVT.

This clone has only one observation. J is TRBJ1-2 and V is TRBV7-2; D not certain. Trimming shortened V by 3 bases and J by 6 bases, and 14 bases separated the two germline ends. The CDR3 length is 14 residues. Looked up from germline, CDR1 is SGHTA and CDR2 is FQGNSA. The CDR3 DNA is TGTGCCAGCAGCTTCGGAATTCTTCCCAATGGCTACACCTTC. It is translated as CASSFGILPNGYTF.

The J gene is TRBJ2-7, the V gene TRBV11-2; 7 nucleotides align to TRBD1. V lost 1 base and J lost 4; bases outside the gene matches: 7. This CDR3 comprises 15 residues. Germline V gives CDR1 SGHAT, CDR2 FQNNGV. The CDR3 reads CASSLAGDSVYEQYF. The DNA for the CDR3 is TGTGCCAGCAGCTTAGCCGGGGACAGCGTTTACGAGCAGTACTTC.

This chain's CDR3 is CASSVATGGQGGYTF. The CDR3 DNA is TGTGCCAGCAGCGTAGCTACGGGGGGGCAAGGTGGCTACACCTTC. This rearrangement joins TRBV9 to TRBJ1-2; the D gene is possibly TRBD1 (6 bases). CDR3 size: 15 residues. The V end lost 0 bases, the J end lost 7 bases, and 16 bases lay between the germline ends. Germline values: CDR1 SGDLS, CDR2 YYNGEE.

A few counts support this clone. The chain is built from TRBV2 and TRBJ1-1; weak D call: TRBD1 (6 bases). CDR3 length: 11 amino acids. Germline V CDR1 and CDR2: SNHLY, FYNNEI. V was trimmed by 7 bases and J by 3 bases, leaving 6 bases between them. The chain's CDR3 is CASTGDTEAFF. The CDR3 coding sequence is TGTGCCAGCACAGGGGACACTGAAGCTTTCTTT.

The chain recombines TRBV30 with TRBJ1-6; D is uncertain. Trimming shortened V by 7 bases and J by 7 bases, and 11 bases separated the two germline ends. This CDR3 comprises 12 residues. Germline V gene data show CDR1 as GTSNPN and CDR2 as SVGIG (reference sequence). As DNA, the CDR3 is TGTGCCTTCGACACAGAAAATTCACCCCTCCACTTT. As protein: CAFDTENSPLHF.

The gene calls are TRBV15 and TRBJ2-1; TRBD2 agrees at 8 bases. Losses at the gene ends were 0 bases for V and 14 bases for J; bases not matched to a gene: 3. The CDR3 has 12 residues. Germline V gene sequence: CDR1 LNHNV, CDR2 YYDKDF (reference sequence). CDR3 loop: CATSRDLTSEFF. The DNA for the CDR3 is TGTGCCACCAGCAGAGATCTGACTAGCGAGTTCTTC.

The CDR3 coding sequence is TGTGCCTGGAGAATACAGGGATTATCAAACTATGGCTACACCTTC. Encoded protein: CAWRIQGLSNYGYTF. The chain uses TRBV30 and TRBJ1-2; a weak D match, TRBD1 (6 bases). V dropped 3 bases and J dropped 2 bases, with 16 bases sitting between them. This CDR3 has 15 amino acids. CDR1 and CDR2 (germline): GTSNPN, SVGIG (reference sequence).

The chain recombines TRBV28 with TRBJ1-6; the match to TRBD1 covers 8 bases. This CDR3 has 16 residues. J was trimmed by 2 bases and V by 2 bases; bases with no gene match: 2. Germline CDR1 is MDHEN and CDR2 is SYDVKM. The DNA of the CDR3 is TGTGCCAGCAGTTTACAGGGGGCCACCTATAATTCACCCCTCCACTTT. Translation gives CASSLQGATYNSPLHF.

This sequence joins TRBV6-5 and TRBJ2-5; maybe TRBD1 (6 bases). The CDR3 contains 15 residues. The germline V gene encodes CDR1 MNHEY and CDR2 SVGAGI. Deletions cut 6 bases from V and 5 bases from J, with 19 bases between. This CDR3 reads CASSPTPGVGETQYF. For the CDR3, the DNA is TGTGCCAGCAGCCCGACCCCAGGGGTGGGGGAGACCCAGTACTTC.

This rearrangement joins TRBV7-9 to TRBJ1-1; 10 bases fit TRBD1. Germline values: CDR1 SEHNR, CDR2 FQNEAQ (reference sequence). This CDR3 has 16 residues. Germline trimming cut 1 base from V and 3 bases from J; bases unmatched to any gene: 5. The CDR3 DNA reads TGTGCCAGCAGCTTAGGACAGGGGGCGAGTTACACTGAAGCTTTCTTT. Protein sequence: CASSLGQGASYTEAFF. Full variable domain (rest looked up from reference TRBV7-9 and TRBJ1-1): DTGVSQNPRHKITKRGQNVTFRCDPISEHNRLYWYRQTLGQGPEFLTYFQNEAQLEKSRLLSDRFSAERPKGSFSTLEIQRTEQGDSAMYLCASSLGQGASYTEAFFGQGTRLTVV.

This CDR3 is CSVGTGGPNGYTF. The CDR3, as DNA: TGCAGCGTCGGGACAGGGGGACCAAATGGCTACACCTTC. The chain recombines TRBV29-1 with TRBJ1-2; 11 bases fit TRBD1. Germline V gives CDR1 SQVTM, CDR2 ANQGSEA. There are 13 residues in the CDR3. V dropped 6 bases and J dropped 6; count of bases not matched to a gene: 6.

This clone appeared once. This chain joins TRBV5-1 and TRBJ2-1, with D possibly being TRBD2 (5 bases). CDR3 length: 13 amino acids. V shed 5 bases and J shed 9 bases, with 15 bases lying between them. Per the germline V gene, CDR1 is SGHRS and CDR2 is YFSETQ. CDR3 bases: TGCGCCAGCAGTCCGACTGACTACGGTGAGCAGTTCTTC. It encodes CASSPTDYGEQFF.